This T cell receptor beta chain derives from a study of regulatory and conventional T cells in RAG deficiency. General study points: Patient subsets had shorter CDR3s; Omenn Treg-Tconv overlap exceeded 85%. Control T-cell subsets had markedly higher Shannon entropy and lower Simpson indices than RAG-deficient patients.

The V end was cut by 5 bases, the J end by 4 bases, with 17 bases between. The germline gives CDR1 SGHAT, CDR2 FQNNGV. The CDR3 consists of 15 residues. Profiled with immunoSEQ multiplex PCR; TCRdb holds only in-frame clones, not every one. The data contain 8,000 to 10,000 clones, about 94% of them singletons. Genomic DNA came from blood conventional CD4+ T cells gated CD25-low CD127-high. In the case of this clone: Antigen: not known.

V and J are TRBV11-2 and TRBJ1-1; a weak D match, TRBD1 (6 bases). The TCR comes from a human donor with RAG deficiency presenting as severe combined immunodeficiency. Sequencing was carried out using CD4+ effector T cells sorted from blood. The CDR3 nucleotides are TGTGCCAGCAGCGCGACAGGTTTGCCTGGCACTGAAGCTTTCTTT. Translating it yields CASSATGLPGTEAFF.